Following are 18 T cell receptor beta chains from one sample sequenced in a study of cytomegalovirus exposure and HLA in healthy donors. PCR employed 60 Vbeta and 13 Jbeta primers. Only in-frame clones appear in the TCRdb table, and some are missing; sequencing was by immunoSEQ multiplex PCR. The sample records 200,000 or so clones, around 77% being singletons. Sequenced input: PBMCs. These receptors were collected from a woman in her 30s in good health and CMV-seronegative.

J is TRBJ1-4 and V is TRBV5-1, with D maybe TRBD1 (6 bases). The V end lost 4 bases, the J end lost 7 bases, and 14 bases lay between the germline ends. The CDR3 runs to 14 residues. CDR1 is SGHRS, CDR2 YFSETQ, per germline. CDR3 nucleotide sequence: TGCGCCAGCAGCCTCGGCAGGGGCGGTGAAAAACTGTTTTTT. Amino acid sequence: CASSLGRGGEKLFF.

The genes are TRBV7-9 and TRBJ1-3; possibly TRBD1 for D (6 bases). There are 17 residues in the CDR3. Germline V gives CDR1 SEHNR, CDR2 FQNEAQ (reference sequence). V was pared by 5 bases and J by 0 bases, with 17 bases between. The CDR3 here is CASSLDSPSNSGNTIYF. As DNA, the CDR3 is TGTGCCAGCAGCCTGGACAGTCCCTCAAACTCTGGAAACACCATATATTTT. The complete variable domain, with remaining parts taken from reference TRBV7-9 and TRBJ1-3, reads DTGVSQNPRHKITKRGQNVTFRCDPISEHNRLYWYRQTLGQGPEFLTYFQNEAQLEKSRLLSDRFSAERPKGSFSTLEIQRTEQGDSAMYLCASSLDSPSNSGNTIYFGEGSWLTVV.

On this clone: Because the CDR3's place on the DNA is in doubt, the DNA is left out and the CDR3 is given as listed by TCRdb. V gene TRBV28 combines with J gene TRBJ2-6; the table names TRBD2, a call not compared with the DNA. Germline V gene data show CDR1 as MDHEN and CDR2 as SYDVKM. The CDR3 is 18 residues long, counting both termini. The CDR3 loop is CASSLWGEGITGANVLPF.

The chain uses TRBV28 and TRBJ2-7, with 7 bases matching TRBD2. The germline V gene has CDR1 MDHEN and CDR2 SYDVKM. V shed 5 bases, J shed 3 bases, and the junction held 10 bases outside the gene matches. This CDR3 is 15 amino acids long. The CDR3 spells CASSMGRGSFYEQYF. The CDR3, as DNA: TGTGCCAGCAGTATGGGTCGCGGGAGTTTCTACGAGCAGTACTTC. The whole variable domain, remainder taken from reference TRBV28 and TRBJ2-7, is DVKVTQSSRYLVKRTGEKVFLECVQDMDHENMFWYRQDPGLGLRLIYFSYDVKMKEKGDIPEGYSVSREKKERFSLILESASTNQTSMYLCASSMGRGSFYEQYFGPGTRLTVT.

CDR3 coding DNA: TGTGCCAGCAGCCGACAGGGGGCGAACACTGAAGCTTTCTTT. It codes for CASSRQGANTEAFF. This chain links TRBV6-5 with TRBJ1-1, with TRBD1 matching 10 bases. The V and J ends lost 6 bases and 1 base, in that order; junction bases with no gene match: 2. This CDR3 has 14 residues. CDR1 and CDR2 (germline): MNHEY, SVGAGI.

The genes are TRBV11-2 and TRBJ1-1; TRBD1 aligns across 8 bases. There are 13 residues in the CDR3. Germline lookup yields CDR1 SGHAT and CDR2 FQNNGV. V gave up 1 base and J gave up 11 bases; unmatched junction bases: 6. CDR3 sequence: CASSLGLGDRAFF. In DNA form, the CDR3 reads TGTGCCAGCAGCTTAGGTCTAGGGGACAGGGCTTTCTTT.

The chain joins TRBV2 to TRBJ2-7; 10 bases are shared with TRBD2. The CDR3 runs 15 residues. Germline V lookup: CDR1 SNHLY, CDR2 FYNNEI. J gave up 0 bases and V 6 bases, and 5 bases lay outside the gene matches. The CDR3 reads CASSGTSESSYEQYF. CDR3 DNA: TGTGCCAGCAGCGGGACTAGCGAGAGCTCCTACGAGCAGTACTTC.

V and J are TRBV18 and TRBJ1-2; unclear D gene. This CDR3 region has 14 residues. Trimming shortened V by 5 bases and J by 6 bases, and 16 bases separated the two germline ends. CDR1 and CDR2 (germline): KGHSH, LQKENI. CDR3: CASSSKAGLDGYTF. For the CDR3, the DNA is TGTGCCAGCTCATCCAAGGCAGGTTTGGATGGCTACACCTTC.

The J gene is TRBJ1-4, the V gene TRBV9; a possible D gene is TRBD1 (6 bases). This CDR3 contains 15 residues. Germline values: CDR1 SGDLS, CDR2 YYNGEE. Between the trimmed V and J ends, which lost 4 bases and 4 bases, there was a span of 14 bases. The DNA of the CDR3 is TGTGCCAGCAGCCCCTCGACAGGCCGTAATGAAAAACTGTTTTTT. Its translation: CASSPSTGRNEKLFF.

The chain couples TRBV5-1 to TRBJ1-2; 8 nucleotides agree with TRBD1. The CDR3 has 15 amino acids. The germline V gene has CDR1 SGHRS and CDR2 YFSETQ. With 2 bases clipped from V and 0 bases from J, the junction kept 3 bases outside the gene matches. The DNA for the CDR3 is TGCGCCAGCAGCTTTGGGGACAGGTCTAACTATGGCTACACCTTC. Translated: CASSFGDRSNYGYTF.

This chain connects TRBV29-1 to TRBJ1-1; D remains unclear. The V end lost 6 bases, the J end lost 3 bases, and 14 bases lay between the germline ends. The CDR3 extends over 13 amino acids. Germline V CDR1 and CDR2: SQVTM, ANQGSEA. The CDR3 loop reads CSVVGGKYTEAFF. CDR3 bases: TGCAGCGTCGTGGGAGGGAAGTACACTGAAGCTTTCTTT.

The chain recombines TRBV5-5 with TRBJ2-1, with a possible D match to TRBD2 (6 bases). The V gene's germline CDR1 is SGHKS and CDR2 YYEKEE (reference sequence). The germline V and J ends were trimmed by 3 bases and 3 bases, with 13 bases remaining between them. The length of the CDR3 is 15 residues. CDR3 region: CASSWNRGSYNEQFF. For the CDR3, the DNA is TGTGCCAGCAGCTGGAATCGGGGGAGCTACAATGAGCAGTTCTTC.

Comment on this clone: Other DNA sequences in this sample translate to the same CDR3. The chain recombines TRBV7-9 with TRBJ1-1; weak D call: TRBD1 (5 bases). The V end lost 3 bases, the J end lost 4 bases, and 9 bases lay between the germline ends. This CDR3 has 13 residues. Germline assignment: CDR1 SEHNR and CDR2 FQNEAQ (reference sequence). CDR3 amino acids: CASSFQGGTEAFF. DNA of the CDR3: TGTGCCAGCAGCTTCCAGGGAGGCACTGAAGCTTTCTTT.

The chain combines TRBV7-2 with TRBJ2-2, with 7 bases aligning to TRBD2. CDR1 is SGHTA, CDR2 FQGNSA, per germline. V gave up 1 base and J gave up 5 bases; unmatched junction bases: 7. The CDR3 runs to 16 residues. The CDR3 sequence: CASSLVAGVGTGELFF. CDR3 bases: TGTGCCAGCAGCTTAGTGGCGGGAGTAGGAACCGGGGAGCTGTTTTTT. Full variable domain (outside the CDR3, taken from reference TRBV7-2 and TRBJ2-2): GAGVSQSPSNKVTEKGKDVELRCDPISGHTALYWYRQSLGQGLEFLIYFQGNSAPDKSGLPSDRFSAERTGGSVSTLTIQRTQQEDSAVYLCASSLVAGVGTGELFFGEGSRLTVL.

The chain links TRBV9 to TRBJ1-5, with D possibly matching TRBD1 (6 bases). V was pared by 0 bases and J by 3 bases, with 10 bases between. The CDR3 has 15 amino acids. Germline V gene sequence: CDR1 SGDLS, CDR2 YYNGEE. CDR3 amino acids: CASSVAGGLNQPQHF. The CDR3 bases are TGTGCCAGCAGCGTAGCTGGGGGCCTCAATCAGCCCCAGCATTTT.

This rearrangement joins TRBV10-3 to TRBJ1-4; D is possibly TRBD1 (5 bases). The CDR3 extends over 14 amino acids. Germline V gene lookup returns CDR1 ENHRY and CDR2 SYGVKD. V was trimmed by 3 bases and J by 6 bases, leaving 11 bases between them. This chain's CDR3 is CAISEAWGDEKLFF. The CDR3 coding sequence is TGTGCCATCAGTGAAGCGTGGGGGGATGAAAAACTGTTTTTT.

V usage is TRBV2 and J usage is TRBJ2-5; D perhaps matches TRBD1 (5 bases). The germline V gene has CDR1 SNHLY and CDR2 FYNNEI. The CDR3 has 12 amino acids. V lost 6 bases to trimming and J lost 5 bases, with 10 bases between them. The CDR3: CASRWGDETQYF. DNA of the CDR3: TGTGCCAGCAGATGGGGCGACGAGACCCAGTACTTC.

The V gene is TRBV18, the J gene TRBJ2-1; 7 bases match TRBD2. Germline CDR1 is KGHSH and CDR2 is LQKENI. The CDR3 is 14 residues long. V lost 4 bases, J lost 5 bases, and 5 bases stayed unmatched. CDR3 amino acids: CASSQESGNNEQFF. Here the CDR3 DNA reads TGTGCCAGCTCACAGGAGAGCGGGAACAATGAGCAGTTCTTC.